This TCR beta chain is drawn from a study of blood T cell repertoires in COVID-19. Study information: Sites in the United States, Italy and Spain provided acute and convalescent COVID-19 samples.

Seattle patients were enrolled while actively infected and followed longitudinally. From germline, CDR1 is LNHDA and CDR2 SQIVND (reference sequence). The CDR3 totals 13 residues. V gave up 6 bases and J gave up 6 bases; unmatched junction bases: 7. Source study methods: Estimated nucleated cell counts came from reference gene primer amplification. The protocol was immunoSEQ multiplex PCR, while the TCRdb copy is restricted to in-frame clones and leaves out a portion. The V and J calls and clone size are taken from that table; D and trimming were inferred from the DNA. The table records roughly 60,000 clones, around 80% of them present only once.

Sequenced: peripheral blood. The clonotype comes from a man aged 25 to 40 with COVID-19, enrolled during active disease. The chain joins TRBV19 to TRBJ1-1; 7 positions agree with TRBD1. CDR3 in DNA: TGTGCCAGTAGAGCAAGACAGGGACCTGAAGCTTTCTTT. Protein sequence: CASRARQGPEAFF.